The T cell receptor (beta chain) described here comes from a study of T cells after yellow fever vaccination (dated by TCRdb to the late 2010s). In terms of the full investigation: Libraries from fractions with low cell numbers were prepared with the SMART-Seq v4 Ultra Low Input RNA kit. Bulk TCR alpha and beta repertoires were sequenced longitudinally to track T-cell clones before and after primary and booster YFV17D yellow fever vaccination. Two healthy male donors made up the cohort, one aged 18 to 30 years and the other aged 30 to 40 years. Blood was drawn at multiple timepoints before and after primary and secondary immunization, with bulk PBMC replicates and cell subsets isolated.

V is cut back by 4 bases and J by 0 bases, with 5 bases in the junction unmatched. The CDR3 covers 15 residues, taking in both the cysteine and the phenylalanine. The sequence is cut down to CDR3 DNA, 45 bases in frame from base 1. TCR cDNA was made using 5'RACE template switching, a step that added a universal primer site and unique molecular identifiers. Priming of cDNA synthesis was performed from both the TCR alpha and TCR beta constant segments. Libraries were amplified in two PCR steps, with sample barcodes and sequencing adapters added in the second step. Sequencing of libraries was performed on Illumina HiSeq 2500 (2x100 bp) or NovaSeq (2x150 bp). Regarding the original processing steps: MIGEC was used to demultiplex reads and collapse the reads into UMI consensus sequences, and MiXCR was used for V(D)J alignment. Vaccine-responding clonotypes were identified with edgeR using replicate PBMC samples, with FDR below 0.01 and a log2 fold change above 5 up to day 15 being required. Each bulk clonotype received a CD4 or CD8 identity based on whether the sequenced CD4 or CD8 repertoire contained that clonotype at higher abundance. The public reads were reprocessed in TCRdb via fastp at Q25 and MiXCR, keeping in-frame beta chains. Duplicate CDR3 protein sequences are folded into a single record with the most common DNA and genes. The V and J calls reflect TCRdb's pipeline rather than the authors' work. Counted in this sample were more than 350,000 distinct CDR3 sequences; approximately 10% of them appeared once. The ten largest clonotypes hold roughly 18% of the sample.

The investigation overall reported the following: Because the study included only two donors, the extent to which the findings can be generalized is limited. A small share of clonotypes was detected in both CD4 and CD8 compartments, with the overlap likely arising from convergent recombination. FACS-sorted repertoires could contain abundant contaminating clonotypes from the bulk population, so computational filtering was required. The secondary T-cell response was weaker than the primary response but faster, peaking on day 5 instead of day 15. After the booster, most of the clones that had expanded following primary vaccination were detected again (almost 98% of CD4 and 88% of CD8), which suggests that memory was broadly maintained.

In the case of this clonotype: Its antigen specificity is not known. Per-base quality was not reported, and no clone a single base away is much larger than it.

The treatment or condition label corresponds to: live attenuated yellow fever vaccine strain. Two biological replicates of bulk PBMCs were collected at each blood-draw timepoint. A standard Ficoll-Paque protocol was used to isolate PBMCs from peripheral blood. RNA was extracted with TriZol from bulk PBMCs, CD4 and CD8 fractions, and dextramer-positive and dextramer-negative fractions. The TCR sequence derives from a man aged 18 to 35 who received the YFV17D yellow fever vaccine. The source material was PBMCs, sampled on the day of the first yellow fever vaccination. The chain is assembled from TRBV12-3 or TRBV12-4 and TRBJ1-1; TRBD1 aligns with 7 central bases. The CDR3 region: CASSSPTGLNTEAFF. In nucleotides, the sequence is TGTGCCAGCAGTTCCCCGACAGGGTTGAACACTGAAGCTTTCTTT.